Listed here are 8 T cell receptor beta chains from one sample, sequenced in a study of blood T cell repertoires in COVID-19 (TCRdb year 2020). The receptor library was made with the immunoSEQ multiplex PCR assay. TCRdb obtained this table from immuneACCESS and retained in-frame rearrangements with V and J assigned. These tables miss some clones; where compared with another copy, unresolved V genes account for less than half of the shortfall, and the remainder is unexplained. The sample yields 250,000 to 350,000 clones; 75% to 95% were counted once. The biggest ten clones account for about 6.8% of the sample. Sequencing input: peripheral blood. All receptors come from a woman in her thirties with COVID-19, enrolled during active disease.

V is TRBV6-5 and J is TRBJ1-6; the match to TRBD1 covers 7 bases. The V segment lost 6 bases and the J segment 10 bases; nucleotides outside the gene matches: 6. This CDR3 has 13 amino acids. Germline CDR1 and CDR2: MNHEY and SVGAGI. Here the CDR3 reads CASRDRRESPLHF. CDR3 sequence (DNA): TGTGCCAGCAGGGACAGGAGGGAGTCACCCCTCCACTTT.

V usage is TRBV11-2 and J usage is TRBJ1-5, with 7 bases fitting TRBD1. CDR3 length: 16 amino acids. V lost 6 bases to trimming and J lost 2 bases; unmatched junction nucleotides: 10. Per the germline V gene, CDR1 is SGHAT and CDR2 is FQNNGV. The CDR3: CASSSQGVGGNQPQHF. CDR3 DNA sequence: TGTGCCAGCAGTTCCCAGGGGGTGGGCGGCAATCAGCCCCAGCATTTT.

The CDR3, as DNA: TGTGCCAGCAGTTTTGGTGCTGATGGCGGGACCTACGAGCAGTACTTC. Amino acids: CASSFGADGGTYEQYF. This chain uses TRBV27 with TRBJ2-7; perhaps TRBD2 as D (6 bases). Trimming took off 3 bases at V and 2 bases at J, with 17 bases between the two ends. Germline lookup yields CDR1 MNHEY and CDR2 SMNVEV (reference sequence). The CDR3 loop spans 16 amino acids.

This chain links TRBV27 with TRBJ1-6; 8 bases agree with TRBD1. V was pared by 4 bases and J by 14 bases, with 7 bases of the junction left unmatched. Per germline, CDR1 MNHEY and CDR2 SMNVEV (reference sequence). The length of the CDR3 is 13 residues. The CDR3: CASSSPGGLALHF. The CDR3 DNA follows: TGTGCCAGCAGTTCGCCAGGGGGCTTGGCCCTCCACTTT.

The chain has TRBV5-4 and TRBJ2-5; 8 bases match TRBD1. The CDR3 is 16 residues long. Trimming at V came to 4 bases and at J to 2 bases, leaving 10 bases not matched to a gene. Germline V lookup: CDR1 SGHNT, CDR2 YYREEE (reference sequence). Here the CDR3 reads CASSPGQGRGQETQYF. CDR3 coding DNA: TGTGCCAGCAGCCCCGGACAGGGAAGAGGGCAAGAGACCCAGTACTTC.

This chain connects TRBV27 to TRBJ2-5; TRBD2 aligns across 8 bases. Germline V CDR1 and CDR2: MNHEY, SMNVEV (reference sequence). The CDR3 loop spans 16 amino acids. With 4 bases clipped from V and 5 bases from J, the junction kept 12 bases outside the gene matches. The CDR3 region has the DNA TGTGCCAGCAGTTCGGTGTTAGCGGGAAAAGGGGAGACCCAGTACTTC. This encodes CASSSVLAGKGETQYF.

The CDR3 here is CASSQTGAKSSYNEQFF. Here the CDR3 DNA reads TGCGCCAGCAGCCAGACAGGGGCGAAAAGCTCCTACAATGAGCAGTTCTTC. The rearrangement links TRBV4-1 to TRBJ2-1; 8 bases align to TRBD1. The junction had 7 bases not matched to a gene; V was cut back by 3 bases and J by 0 bases. The CDR3 extends over 17 amino acids. CDR1 is MGHRA and CDR2 is YSYEKL in the germline V gene.

The chain links TRBV28 to TRBJ2-7; TRBD2 matches at 10 bases. From germline, CDR1 is MDHEN and CDR2 SYDVKM. The CDR3 sequence is 15 residues long. V shed 8 bases and J 2 bases; nucleotides not matched to a gene: 9. In DNA, the CDR3 is TGTGCCAGCCAGAGGGTTAGCGGGAGGACCTACGAGCAGTACTTC. This codes for CASQRVSGRTYEQYF.